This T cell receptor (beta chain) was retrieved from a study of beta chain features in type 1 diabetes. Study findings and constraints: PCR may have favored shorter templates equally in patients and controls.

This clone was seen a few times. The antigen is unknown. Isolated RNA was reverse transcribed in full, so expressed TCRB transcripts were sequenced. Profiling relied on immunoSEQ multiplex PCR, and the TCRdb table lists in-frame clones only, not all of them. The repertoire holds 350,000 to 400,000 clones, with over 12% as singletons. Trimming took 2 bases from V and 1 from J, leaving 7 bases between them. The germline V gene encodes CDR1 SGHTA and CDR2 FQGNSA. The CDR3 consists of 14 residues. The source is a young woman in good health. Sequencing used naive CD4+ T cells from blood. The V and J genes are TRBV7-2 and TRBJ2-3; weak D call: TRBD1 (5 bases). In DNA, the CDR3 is TGTGCCAGCAGCTTACGCAGGGGCACAGATACGCAGTATTTT. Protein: CASSLRRGTDTQYF.